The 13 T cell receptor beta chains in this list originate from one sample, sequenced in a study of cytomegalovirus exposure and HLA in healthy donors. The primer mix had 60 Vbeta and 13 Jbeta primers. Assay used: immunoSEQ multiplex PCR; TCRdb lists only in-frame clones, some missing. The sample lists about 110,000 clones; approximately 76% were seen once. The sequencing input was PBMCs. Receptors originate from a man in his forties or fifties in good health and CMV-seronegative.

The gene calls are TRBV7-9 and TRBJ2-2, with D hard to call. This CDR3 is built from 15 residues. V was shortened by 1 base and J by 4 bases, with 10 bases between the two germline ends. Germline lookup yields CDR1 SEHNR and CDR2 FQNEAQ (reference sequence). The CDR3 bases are TGTGCCAGCAGCTTAGAGAGTCGGAGCACCGGGGAGCTGTTTTTT. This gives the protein CASSLESRSTGELFF.

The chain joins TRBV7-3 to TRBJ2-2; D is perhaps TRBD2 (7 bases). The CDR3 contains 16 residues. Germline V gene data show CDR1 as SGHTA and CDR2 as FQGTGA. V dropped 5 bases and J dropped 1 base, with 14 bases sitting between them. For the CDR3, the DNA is TGTGCCAGCAGCCGTAACGGGGGGCAGAACACCGGGGAGCTGTTTTTT. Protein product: CASSRNGGQNTGELFF.

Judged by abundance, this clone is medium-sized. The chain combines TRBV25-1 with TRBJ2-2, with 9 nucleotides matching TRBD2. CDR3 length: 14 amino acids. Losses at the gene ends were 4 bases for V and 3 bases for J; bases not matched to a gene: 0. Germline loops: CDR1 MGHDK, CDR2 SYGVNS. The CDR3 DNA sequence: TGTGCCAGCAGTGGCGGGGGGGACACCGGGGAGCTGTTTTTT. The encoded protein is CASSGGGDTGELFF.

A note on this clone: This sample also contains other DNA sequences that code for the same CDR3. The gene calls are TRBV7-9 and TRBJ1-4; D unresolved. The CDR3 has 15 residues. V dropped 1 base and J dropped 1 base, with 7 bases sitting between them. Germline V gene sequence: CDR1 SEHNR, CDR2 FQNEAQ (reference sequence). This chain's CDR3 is CASSLETGTNEKLFF. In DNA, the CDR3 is TGTGCCAGCAGCTTAGAAACTGGAACTAATGAAAAACTGTTTTTT.

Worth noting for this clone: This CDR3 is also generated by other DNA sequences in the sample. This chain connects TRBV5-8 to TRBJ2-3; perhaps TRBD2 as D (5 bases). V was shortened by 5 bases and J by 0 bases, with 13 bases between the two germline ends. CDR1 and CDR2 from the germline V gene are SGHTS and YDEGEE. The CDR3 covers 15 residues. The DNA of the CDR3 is TGTGCCAGCAGTAGGACGGGGTTTAGCACAGATACGCAGTATTTT. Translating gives CASSRTGFSTDTQYF.

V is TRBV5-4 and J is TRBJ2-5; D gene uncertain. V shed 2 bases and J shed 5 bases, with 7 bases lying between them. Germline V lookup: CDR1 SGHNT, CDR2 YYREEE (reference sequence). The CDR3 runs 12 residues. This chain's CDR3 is CASSFSLETQYF. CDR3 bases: TGTGCCAGCAGCTTTTCCTTGGAGACCCAGTACTTC.

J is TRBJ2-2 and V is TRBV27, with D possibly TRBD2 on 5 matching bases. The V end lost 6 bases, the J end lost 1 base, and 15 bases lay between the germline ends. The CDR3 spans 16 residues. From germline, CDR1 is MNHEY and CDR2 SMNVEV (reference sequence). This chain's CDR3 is CASSLARGLNTGELFF. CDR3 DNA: TGTGCCAGCAGCCTGGCACGAGGGCTGAACACCGGGGAGCTGTTTTTT.

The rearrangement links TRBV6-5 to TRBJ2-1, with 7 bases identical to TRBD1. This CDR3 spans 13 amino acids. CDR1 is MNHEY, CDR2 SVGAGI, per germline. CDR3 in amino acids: CAPTRDRYNEQFF. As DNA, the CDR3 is TGTGCTCCCACCCGGGACAGATACAATGAGCAGTTCTTC.

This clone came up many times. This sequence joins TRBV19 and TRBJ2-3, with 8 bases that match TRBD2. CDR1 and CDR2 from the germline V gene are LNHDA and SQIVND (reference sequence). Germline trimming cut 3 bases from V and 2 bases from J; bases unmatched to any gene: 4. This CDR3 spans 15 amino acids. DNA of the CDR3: TGTGCCAGTAGTATCTATAGCGGGGACACAGATACGCAGTATTTT. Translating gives CASSIYSGDTDTQYF. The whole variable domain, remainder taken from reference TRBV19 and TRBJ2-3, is DGGITQSPKYLFRKEGQNVTLSCEQNLNHDAMYWYRQDPGQGLRLIYYSQIVNDFQKGDIAEGYSVSREKKESFPLTVTSAQKNPTAFYLCASSIYSGDTDTQYFGPGTRLTVL.

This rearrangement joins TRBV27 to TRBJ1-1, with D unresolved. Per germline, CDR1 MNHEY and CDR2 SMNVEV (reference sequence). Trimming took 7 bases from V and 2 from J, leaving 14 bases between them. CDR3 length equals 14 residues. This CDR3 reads CASTPRRENTEAFF. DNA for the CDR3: TGTGCCAGCACCCCCCGGAGGGAAAACACTGAAGCTTTCTTT.

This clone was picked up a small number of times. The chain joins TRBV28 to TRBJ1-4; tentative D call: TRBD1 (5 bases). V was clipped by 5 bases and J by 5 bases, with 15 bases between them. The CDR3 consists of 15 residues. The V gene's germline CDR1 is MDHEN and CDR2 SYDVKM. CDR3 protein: CASSGGDRYNEKLFF. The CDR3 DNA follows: TGTGCCAGCAGTGGGGGGGACCGATACAATGAAAAACTGTTTTTT.

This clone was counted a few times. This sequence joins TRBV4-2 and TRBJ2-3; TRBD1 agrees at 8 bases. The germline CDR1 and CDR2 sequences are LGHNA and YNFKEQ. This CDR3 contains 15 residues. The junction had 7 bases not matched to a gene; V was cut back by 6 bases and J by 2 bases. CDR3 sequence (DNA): TGTGCCAGCAGAATACTGACAGGGGACACAGATACGCAGTATTTT. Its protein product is CASRILTGDTDTQYF.

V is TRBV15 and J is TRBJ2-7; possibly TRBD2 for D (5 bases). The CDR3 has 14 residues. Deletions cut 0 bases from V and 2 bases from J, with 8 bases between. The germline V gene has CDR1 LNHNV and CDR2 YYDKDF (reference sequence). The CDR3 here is CATSRDPGAYEQYF. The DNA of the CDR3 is TGTGCCACCAGCAGAGACCCCGGGGCCTACGAGCAGTACTTC.